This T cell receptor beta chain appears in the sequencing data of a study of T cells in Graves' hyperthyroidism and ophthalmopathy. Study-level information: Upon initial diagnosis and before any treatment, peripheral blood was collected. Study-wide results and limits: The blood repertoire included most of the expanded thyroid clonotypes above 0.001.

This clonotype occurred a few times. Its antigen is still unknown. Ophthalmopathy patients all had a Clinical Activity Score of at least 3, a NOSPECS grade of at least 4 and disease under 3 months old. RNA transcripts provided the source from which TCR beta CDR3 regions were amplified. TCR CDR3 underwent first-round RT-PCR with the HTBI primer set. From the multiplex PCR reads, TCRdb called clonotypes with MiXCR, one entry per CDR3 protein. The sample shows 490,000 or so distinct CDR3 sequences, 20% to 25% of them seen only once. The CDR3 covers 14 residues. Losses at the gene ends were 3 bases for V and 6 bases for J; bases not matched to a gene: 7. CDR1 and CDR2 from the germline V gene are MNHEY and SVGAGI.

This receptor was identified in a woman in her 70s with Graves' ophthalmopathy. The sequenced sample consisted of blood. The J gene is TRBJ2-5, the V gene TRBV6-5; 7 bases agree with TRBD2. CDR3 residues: CASSYMAGVKTQYF. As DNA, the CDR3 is TGTGCCAGCAGTTATATGGCGGGAGTCAAGACCCAGTACTTC.